This is a list of T cell receptor beta chains from one sample in a study of shared clonotypes between healthy human individuals. Generated by immunoSEQ multiplex PCR, the TCRdb table keeps only in-frame clones and is missing some. The sample shows a few million clones, around 93% of them seen only once. The sample was naive CD4+ T cells from PBMCs. The receptors shown here come from a man between 18 and 29 years old in good health. Some clones in this sample may be carry-over from other donors' samples. Both conserved end residues are part of each CDR3.

J gene	V gene	CDR3 protein
TRBJ2-7	TRBV7-9	CASSAGTGLGTYEQYF
TRBJ1-2	TRBV5-6	CASSLATRAGYTF
TRBJ1-1	TRBV19	CASSIVRGGTEAFF
TRBJ2-1	TRBV5-5	CASSLGLQREQFF
TRBJ2-1	TRBV29-1	CSVGPTGLDEQFF
TRBJ2-4	TRBV27	CASAPLAKNIQYF
TRBJ1-1	TRBV28	CASSPRTDGYTEAFF
TRBJ2-7	TRBV27	CASRRPGPLGPYEQYF
TRBJ1-2	TRBV7-2	CASSFRTGDYGYTF
TRBJ1-4	TRBV5-5	CASSVPGTNEKLFF
TRBJ1-2	TRBV5-5	CASSLVRQLNYGYTF
TRBJ2-2	TRBV18	CASSPAGVNTGELFF
TRBJ1-4	TRBV19	CASSIRYRGDATNEKLFF
TRBJ1-5	TRBV27	CASSPPGGSNQPQHF
TRBJ1-1	TRBV7-3	CASSFTRNTEAFF
TRBJ1-5	TRBV6-4	CASRTCRDNNQPQHF
TRBJ1-4	TRBV5-1	CASSAIQGRNEKLFF
TRBJ2-3	TRBV30	CAWSGTGGPSDTQYF
TRBJ1-2	TRBV19	CASTLRGVGYGYTF
TRBJ1-3	TRBV6-1	CASSDLPTVGGNTIYF
TRBJ2-7	TRBV18	CASSPSGASYEQYF
TRBJ2-3	TRBV6-1	CASKAAITDTQYF
TRBJ2-7	TRBV5-1	CASSFLAGGSYEQYF
TRBJ2-7	TRBV29-1	CSVVYGSSYEQYF
TRBJ1-1	TRBV16	CASSQSWRVSNTEAFF
TRBJ2-6	TRBV4-1	CASSQKTQTFSGANVLTF
TRBJ1-1	TRBV5-1	CASSLGVGGLGTEAFF
TRBJ2-5	TRBV7-8	CASTRGLAGTETQYF
TRBJ2-5	TRBV7-2	CASSLGRGETQYF
TRBJ2-6	TRBV7-2	CASSLDSGSGANVLTF
TRBJ2-7	TRBV6-6	CASRDRVYEQYF
TRBJ1-5	TRBV2	CASGGSIRGFSNQPQHF
TRBJ1-2	TRBV29-1	CSVGVSGFGYTF
TRBJ1-2	TRBV7-3	CASSFGTGYGYTF
TRBJ1-6	TRBV30	CAWSDRGRAYNSPLHF
TRBJ2-2	TRBV5-1	CASSLDSRPNTGELFF
TRBJ2-7	TRBV19	CALTDKYEQYF
TRBJ1-4	TRBV7-9	CASSLAGEGGKLFF
TRBJ2-2	TRBV7-2	CASSLRGGMAGELFF
TRBJ1-1	TRBV6-5	CAGRQNRNTEAFF
TRBJ2-1	TRBV7-8	CASSLRESTDRYNEQFF
TRBJ1-2	TRBV28	CASRGEGEGYTF
TRBJ2-6	TRBV5-1	CASSLAGTEDAGANVLTF
TRBJ1-3	TRBV18	CASSPVQATGGNTIYF
TRBJ2-7	TRBV4-1	CASSRGAGTGAHEQYF
TRBJ1-1	TRBV5-4	CASSPPEATEAFF
TRBJ2-5	TRBV5-1	CASSGTGSVATQYF
TRBJ2-7	TRBV5-5	CASSLRAYEQYF
TRBJ1-5	TRBV10-3	CSSGQGNQPQHF
TRBJ1-4	TRBV7-9	CASSRNLDDEKLFF
TRBJ2-5	TRBV28	CASSQGGLAMETQYF
TRBJ2-7	TRBV7-8	CARKDGFGGLAGDPEEQYF